The clone carrying this T cell receptor beta chain was found a few times. These data are taken from a study of blood T cell repertoires in COVID-19. The CDR3 sequence is 14 residues long. Looked up from germline, CDR1 is LGHDT and CDR2 is YNNKEL (reference sequence). V lost 8 bases, J lost 2 bases, and 15 bases lay in between. Sequencing was performed with immunoSEQ multiplex PCR; in TCRdb, only in-frame clones are kept and a portion is missing. This sample yields about 160,000 clones, of which about 83% are seen a single time; about 9.3% belongs to the top ten. The sequencing sample was made of peripheral blood. The source of this sequence is a woman in her sixties or seventies with COVID-19, enrolled during active disease. The V and J genes are TRBV3-1 (or the pseudogene TRBV3-2) and TRBJ1-1, with D tentatively TRBD1 (6 bases). The CDR3 DNA reads as TGTGCCAGCGCCGAGGGGGTCGGAAACACTGAAGCTTTCTTT. This sequence encodes CASAEGVGNTEAFF.